This is a list of T cell receptor beta chains from one sample in a study of blood T cell repertoires in COVID-19. Produced via immunoSEQ multiplex PCR; TCRdb's table is partial and in-frame only. The sample comprises 350,000 to 550,000 clones, approximately 90% of which are singletons, and over 4% rests with the top ten. The sample taken for sequencing was peripheral blood. These receptors all come from a woman aged 25 to 45 with acute or convalescent COVID-19. Each CDR3 is given with its conserved first and last residue. A D gene is named only where the DNA matches it firmly. Clone size is shown for a subset of rows, as once, few, many or a class of expanded clone.

V gene,clone size,J gene,D gene,CDR3 DNA,CDR3 protein
TRBV11-2,NA,TRBJ2-2,NA,TGTGCCAGCCTGGCTAGTTTGGTCGGTACGCTGTTTTTT,CASLASLVGTLFF
TRBV10-3,NA,TRBJ1-2,TRBD1,TGTGCCATCACCCCACAGGGGACCTCCTATGGCTACACCTTC,CAITPQGTSYGYTF
TRBV28,NA,TRBJ2-6,NA,TGTGCCAGCAGGGGAGTAATCGGGGGTCGAAGTGGCTCTGGGGCCAACGTCCTGACTTTC,CASRGVIGGRSGSGANVLTF
TRBV18,NA,TRBJ2-2,NA,TGTGCCAGCTCACCTACCGGGACTGCCATCACCGGGGAGCTGTTTTTT,CASSPTGTAITGELFF
TRBV6-2/TRBV6-3,NA,TRBJ2-3,TRBD2,TGTGCCAGCAGTTACTCGCGCGGGGGGGCTGGAGATACGCAGTATTTT,CASSYSRGGAGDTQYF
TRBV7-8,NA,TRBJ2-5,TRBD2,TGTGCCAGCAGCTTAGAGTTAGCGGGGTGGGAGACCCAGTACTTC,CASSLELAGWETQYF
TRBV3-1/TRBV3-2,NA,TRBJ2-2,TRBD1,TGTGCCAGCAGCCAAGTTCCGGACAGGTTTTGGACCGGGGAGCTGTTTTTT,CASSQVPDRFWTGELFF
TRBV6-6,NA,TRBJ1-3,NA,TGTGCCAGCAACCCCACAGGGAAAGGAAACACCATATATTTT,CASNPTGKGNTIYF
TRBV7-9,NA,TRBJ2-6,NA,TGTGCCAGCAGCTTAAGAGGGTTAGGGGCCAACGTCCTGACTTTC,CASSLRGLGANVLTF
TRBV10-3,NA,TRBJ1-1,NA,TGTGCCATCAGTGAGGTATGGAGTCAGAACACTGAAGCTTTCTTT,CAISEVWSQNTEAFF
TRBV2,NA,TRBJ1-5,NA,TGTGCCAGCAGTGACGACAGTCCCAGTCAACCCCAGCATTTT,CASSDDSPSQPQHF
TRBV29-1,NA,TRBJ2-1,TRBD2,TGCAGCGCTACTAGCGGGGGGCCCAGCTCCTACAATGAGCAGTTCTTC,CSATSGGPSSYNEQFF
TRBV15,NA,TRBJ2-3,TRBD1,TGTGCCAGCGGACAGGGGGCAGATACGCAGTATTTT,CASGQGADTQYF
TRBV19,NA,TRBJ1-2,NA,TGTGCCAGATCAGGGGATCTGGGTGGCTACACCTTC,CARSGDLGGYTF
TRBV7-8,NA,TRBJ1-6,NA,TGTGCCAGCAGCCCCAGAGGGAATTCACCCCTCCACTTT,CASSPRGNSPLHF
TRBV7-3,NA,TRBJ2-1,TRBD2,TGTGCCAGCAGCTTAGCGGGGGGTATCTACAATGAGCAGTTCTTC,CASSLAGGIYNEQFF
TRBV4-1,NA,TRBJ2-3,TRBD2,TGCGCCAGCAGCAGCCAGAAACTAGCGCCAACAGATACGCAGTATTTT,CASSSQKLAPTDTQYF
TRBV6-1,NA,TRBJ1-3,NA,TGTGCCAGCAGTGAGGTGCGGCGGACCATATATTTT,CASSEVRRTIYF
TRBV28,few,TRBJ1-5,TRBD1,TGTGCCAGCAGTTTACGGACAGGAAATAGCAATCAGCCCCAGCATTTT,CASSLRTGNSNQPQHF
TRBV20-1,NA,TRBJ2-7,NA,TGCAGTGCTAGAGACCACTACGAGCAGTACTTC,CSARDHYEQYF
TRBV4-1,NA,TRBJ2-1,TRBD1,TGCGCCAGCAGCCCGAGCAACAGGGGGCCATCATCCTCGGAGTTCTTC,CASSPSNRGPSSSEFF
TRBV24-1,NA,TRBJ2-1,TRBD1,TGTGCCACCAGTGAGCAGGACAGGGGCATATACAATGAGCAGTTCTTC,CATSEQDRGIYNEQFF
TRBV6-6,once,TRBJ2-5,TRBD1,TGTGCCAGCCGAAGGACAGGGCCGGAGACCCAGTACTTC,CASRRTGPETQYF
TRBV10-2,NA,TRBJ1-4,NA,TGCGCCAGCACCGTAACAGGGTACGGTGAAAAACTGTTTTTT,CASTVTGYGEKLFF
TRBV29-1,NA,TRBJ1-2,NA,TGCAGCGTTGATGGCGACAGGTATGGCTACACCTTC,CSVDGDRYGYTF
TRBV4-1,NA,TRBJ1-6,NA,TGCGCCAGCAGCCAATTTTCGCTCGCAGGGCTTGGCTCCTATAATTCACCCCTCCACTTT,CASSQFSLAGLGSYNSPLHF
TRBV11-2,NA,TRBJ2-5,NA,TGTGCCAGCAGCTTGTTTCCAGGGGTCGCTCCCCAAGAGACCCAGTACTTC,CASSLFPGVAPQETQYF
TRBV21-1,few,TRBJ1-6,NA,TGTGCCAGCAGCAAATGGCCACAGGGCAATTCACCCCTCCACTTT,CASSKWPQGNSPLHF
TRBV5-5,NA,TRBJ1-2,NA,TGTGCCAGCAGCTTTCACAGGGTCTATGGCTACACCTTC,CASSFHRVYGYTF
TRBV27,NA,TRBJ1-6,TRBD1,TGTGCCAGCAAAAAACGGGACAGAAGCTATAATTCACCCCTCCACTTT,CASKKRDRSYNSPLHF
TRBV3-1/TRBV3-2,NA,TRBJ2-3,NA,TGTGCCAGCAGCCTTCTGGGAGTGGATACGCAGTATTTT,CASSLLGVDTQYF
TRBV30,NA,TRBJ2-7,TRBD1,TGTGCCTGGAAAGGTTGGCCGGACAGGGAATCTTACGAGCAGTACTTC,CAWKGWPDRESYEQYF
TRBV5-1,NA,TRBJ1-6,TRBD1,TGCGCCAGCAGCCTAGATCCGGGACAGGGGGCGGCACCCCTCCACTTT,CASSLDPGQGAAPLHF
TRBV27,NA,TRBJ2-7,TRBD2,TGTGCCAGCAGTTCTCGCGGGGGGCCTCCCTACGAGCAGTACTTC,CASSSRGGPPYEQYF
TRBV29-1,NA,TRBJ1-2,NA,TGCAGCGTCCCACCGGACAGATATGGCTACACCTTC,CSVPPDRYGYTF
TRBV28,NA,TRBJ2-1,TRBD2,TGTGCCAGCAGGACTAGCGGGGGGAATAATGAGCAGTTCTTC,CASRTSGGNNEQFF
TRBV28,NA,TRBJ1-1,TRBD1,TGTGCCAGCAGTCTCTATCTGACAGGGATGAACACTGAAGCTTTCTTT,CASSLYLTGMNTEAFF
TRBV3-1/TRBV3-2,NA,TRBJ1-2,NA,TGTGCCAGCAGCCAAGATCTGGAACAGACAGGCTACACCTTC,CASSQDLEQTGYTF
TRBV30,NA,TRBJ2-7,TRBD1,TGTGCCTGGGGCCGGGGACAGGGGCCTTACGAGCAGTACTTC,CAWGRGQGPYEQYF
TRBV5-6,NA,TRBJ2-7,TRBD1,TGTGCCAGCAGCTTTGGGACAGGCAACTACGAGCAGTACTTC,CASSFGTGNYEQYF
TRBV7-6,NA,TRBJ1-1,NA,TGTGCCAGCAGCTTCTCACCTCAGGTTCGGACTGAAGCTTTCTTT,CASSFSPQVRTEAFF
TRBV6-5,NA,TRBJ1-2,TRBD1,TGTGCCAGCAGGCATTGGACAGGGAGGAATGGCTACACCTTC,CASRHWTGRNGYTF
TRBV5-4,NA,TRBJ2-3,TRBD1,TGTGCCAGCAGCCAAGGGACAGGCACAGATACGCAGTATTTT,CASSQGTGTDTQYF
TRBV5-1,few,TRBJ2-5,TRBD2,TGCGCCAGCAGCACGGCGGGGGTAGGGGAGACCCAGTACTTC,CASSTAGVGETQYF
TRBV5-1,NA,TRBJ1-4,NA,TGCGCCAGCAGCTTGGCCGGGGAGTATAATGAAAAACTGTTTTTT,CASSLAGEYNEKLFF
TRBV13,NA,TRBJ2-1,NA,TGTGCCAGCAGCCCCGTCCCCCTGGGCCAGGGCAATGAGCAGTTCTTC,CASSPVPLGQGNEQFF
TRBV5-4,NA,TRBJ2-7,NA,TGTGCCAGCCTTTCGGCCCCAAGGGGAGAGCAGTACTTC,CASLSAPRGEQYF
TRBV2,few,TRBJ1-1,NA,TGTGCCAGCAGACGGACCGGACAGAACACTGAAGCTTTCTTT,CASRRTGQNTEAFF